The TCR beta chain described here comes from a study of T-cell memory formation after mild COVID-19. Deletions cut 2 bases from V and 5 bases from J, with 13 bases between. Germline-derived CDR1 and CDR2 are MNHEY and SMNVEV (reference sequence). The CDR3 length is 15 residues. TCRdb ran MiXCR on the 5' RACE reads and lists one entry per CDR3 protein. The table records 350,000 or so distinct CDR3 sequences, 20% to 25% of them present only once. Study-level findings and limits: Shrinking CD4+ clones were chiefly CM and EM; CD8+ ones were chiefly EMRA.

At least ten counts were recorded for this clonotype. The antigen remains unidentified. Sequencing used PBMCs or a T cell subset sorted from them (not recorded which). The clonotype originates from a man between 18 and 29 years old who had mild COVID-19 (a few samples of this study predate the infection). Cell type and time point are not known. The chain couples TRBV27 to TRBJ1-5; D is ambiguous. The chain's CDR3 is CASSLRYRGDQPQHF. The CDR3 DNA follows: TGTGCCAGCAGTTTACGATATCGTGGAGATCAGCCCCAGCATTTT.